This T cell receptor beta chain stems from a study of blood T cell repertoires in COVID-19. Study details: Sites across the United States, Italy and Spain contributed samples from acute and convalescent COVID-19. Sources were T cells, B-cell-depleted T cells, or PBMCs; the material itself was cDNA or gDNA.

Under the authors' procedure: Reference gene primer amplification gave estimated nucleated cell counts. TCRdb's table, derived via immunoSEQ multiplex PCR, lists solely in-frame clones and lacks some. Clone size and V and J calls were adopted from that table, with D and trimming inferred from the DNA. The sample has about 100,000 clones; about 86% are singletons. This CDR3 is 14 amino acids long. Per germline, CDR1 LGHNA and CDR2 YNFKEQ. V shed 0 bases and J shed 8 bases, with 11 bases lying between them. V gene TRBV4-2 combines with J gene TRBJ2-1; TRBD2 might be the D (5 bases). Material for sequencing was peripheral blood. The TCR was taken from a man at least 80 years old with active or convalescent COVID-19. The CDR3 protein is CASSQELGTDEQFF. CDR3 DNA: TGTGCCAGCAGCCAAGAACTAGGTACGGATGAGCAGTTCTTC.